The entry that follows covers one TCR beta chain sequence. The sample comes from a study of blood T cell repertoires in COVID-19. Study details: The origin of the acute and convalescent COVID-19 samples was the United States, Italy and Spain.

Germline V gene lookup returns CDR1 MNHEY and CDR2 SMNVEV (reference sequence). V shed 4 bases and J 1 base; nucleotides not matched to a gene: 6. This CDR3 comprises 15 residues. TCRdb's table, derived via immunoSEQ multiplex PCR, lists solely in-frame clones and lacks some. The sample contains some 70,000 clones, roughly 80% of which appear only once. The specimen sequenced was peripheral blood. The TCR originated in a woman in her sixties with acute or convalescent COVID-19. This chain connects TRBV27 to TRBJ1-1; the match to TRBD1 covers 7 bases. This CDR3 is CASSSKQGKNTEAFF. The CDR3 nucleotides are TGTGCCAGCAGTTCTAAACAGGGGAAGAACACTGAAGCTTTCTTT.